This T cell receptor beta chain was observed in a study of blood T cell repertoires in COVID-19. This clone appeared a few times. V lost 1 base, J lost 7 bases, and 12 bases stayed unmatched. Germline V gene data show CDR1 as KGHSH and CDR2 as LQKENI. CDR3 length: 17 amino acids. Sequenced by immunoSEQ multiplex PCR; TCRdb stores in-frame clones only, minus some. Of roughly 130,000 clones detected, roughly four fifths appear once; the ten largest clones hold under 15%. The sequenced material came from peripheral blood. This TCR was sampled from an elderly man with acute or convalescent COVID-19. The V gene is TRBV18, the J gene TRBJ2-2, with 7 bases identical to TRBD1. This CDR3 is CASSPLGTDSSFGELFF. The CDR3 DNA reads TGTGCCAGCTCACCACTGGGGACAGATTCCTCCTTCGGGGAGCTGTTTTTT.